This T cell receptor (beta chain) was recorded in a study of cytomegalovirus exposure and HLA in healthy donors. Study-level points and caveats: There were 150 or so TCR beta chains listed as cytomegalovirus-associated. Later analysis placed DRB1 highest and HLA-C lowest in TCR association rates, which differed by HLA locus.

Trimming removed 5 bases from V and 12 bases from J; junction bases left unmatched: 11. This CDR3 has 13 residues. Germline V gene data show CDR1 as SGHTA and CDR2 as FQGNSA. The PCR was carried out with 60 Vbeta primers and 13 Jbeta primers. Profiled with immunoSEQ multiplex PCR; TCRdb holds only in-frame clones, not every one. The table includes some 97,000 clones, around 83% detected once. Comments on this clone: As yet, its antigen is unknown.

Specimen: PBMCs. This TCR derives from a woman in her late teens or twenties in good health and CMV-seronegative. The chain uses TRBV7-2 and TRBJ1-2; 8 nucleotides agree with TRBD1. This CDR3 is CASSPGQDRSNTF. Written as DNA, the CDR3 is TGTGCCAGCAGCCCGGGACAGGATAGGAGTAACACCTTC.